Following are 9 T cell receptor beta chains from one sample sequenced in a study of early T cells in non-severe SARS-CoV-2 infection. TCRdb analysed the 5' RACE reads with MiXCR anew, one entry per CDR3 protein. The sample contains about 120,000 distinct CDR3 sequences, about 12% of which appear only once. This material consisted of whole blood, taken at baseline. These receptors were taken from an adult who was a healthcare worker with PCR-confirmed SARS-CoV-2 infection or an uninfected control (not recorded which).

This clonotype has only a few counts. The chain combines TRBV18 with TRBJ1-5; a weak D match, TRBD1 (6 bases). V was clipped by 3 bases and J by 5 bases, with 17 bases between them. CDR1 and CDR2 from the germline V gene are KGHSH and LQKENI. The CDR3 is 16 amino acids. The CDR3 DNA is TGTGCCAGCTCACCCTCCGAGGGACAAATTTATCAGCCCCAGCATTTT. This sequence encodes CASSPSEGQIYQPQHF.

The chain combines TRBV6-1 with TRBJ2-7; TRBD1 matches 8 bases. Germline assignment: CDR1 MNHNS and CDR2 SASEGT. The CDR3 extends over 15 amino acids. Unmatched junction bases numbered 7, after V lost 0 bases and J lost 6 bases. CDR3 protein: CASSEAGQGRTEQYF. In DNA, the CDR3 is TGTGCCAGCAGTGAAGCTGGACAGGGCCGTACCGAGCAGTACTTC.

This clonotype has a count of ten or more. The chain is built from TRBV18 and TRBJ2-1; tentatively, D is TRBD2 (5 bases). Trimming pared 3 bases from V and 9 bases from J, leaving 12 bases between. Germline V gives CDR1 KGHSH, CDR2 LQKENI. The CDR3 runs to 13 residues. The CDR3 nucleotides are TGTGCCAGCTCACCCCAGGAGAGGGCTGAGCAGTTCTTC. Residues: CASSPQERAEQFF.

This sequence joins TRBV2 and TRBJ1-1, with TRBD1 identical over 7 bases. The ends lost 6 bases at V and 2 bases at J; junction bases unmatched: 18. CDR1 SNHLY and CDR2 FYNNEI come from the germline V gene. This CDR3 contains 18 residues. CDR3 nucleotides: TGTGCCAGCAGCCGACTAGGCGCCAATACAGGGGCTAACACTGAAGCTTTCTTT. It specifies CASSRLGANTGANTEAFF.

This clonotype was observed a few times. The genes are TRBV5-1 and TRBJ2-2; D is perhaps TRBD2 (6 bases). The length of the CDR3 is 16 residues. Germline V gene data show CDR1 as SGHRS and CDR2 as YFSETQ. Trimming removed 4 bases from V and 2 bases from J, with 15 bases in between. CDR3 DNA sequence: TGCGCCAGCAGCCCGGGGGTCAGGCATAACACCGGGGAGCTGTTTTTT. The encoded protein is CASSPGVRHNTGELFF.

In its sample, this clonotype was seen many times. The chain recombines TRBV28 with TRBJ2-1; 10 bases align to TRBD2. J was trimmed by 5 bases and V by 6 bases; bases with no gene match: 7. Germline CDR1 reads MDHEN; CDR2 reads SYDVKM. The CDR3 is made up of 15 amino acids. The CDR3 is CASRPSSGSNNEQFF. CDR3 in DNA: TGTGCCAGCAGGCCTTCTAGCGGGAGTAACAATGAGCAGTTCTTC.

This chain links TRBV7-2 with TRBJ2-7, with 9 bases identical to TRBD2. The germline gives CDR1 SGHTA, CDR2 FQGNSA. The CDR3 consists of 15 residues. The ends lost 2 bases at V and 2 bases at J; junction bases unmatched: 4. DNA of the CDR3: TGTGCCAGCAGCTTACGAGCGGGAGGCACCTACGAGCAGTACTTC. Protein product: CASSLRAGGTYEQYF.

The sample holds a few counts of this clonotype. J is TRBJ1-1 and V is TRBV2; 10 bases are shared with TRBD1. Germline V gene sequence: CDR1 SNHLY, CDR2 FYNNEI. There are 16 residues in the CDR3. The junction had 12 bases not matched to a gene; V was cut back by 6 bases and J by 5 bases. Written as DNA, the CDR3 is TGTGCCAGCAGGGTCGACAGGGGGCGTAGAGGGACTGAAGCTTTCTTT. Its translation: CASRVDRGRRGTEAFF. The whole variable domain, filled in from reference TRBV2 and TRBJ1-1, reads EPEVTQTPSHQVTQMGQEVILRCVPISNHLYFYWYRQILGQKVEFLVSFYNNEISEKSEIFDDQFSVERPDGSNFTLKIRSTKLEDSAMYFCASRVDRGRRGTEAFFGQGTRLTVV.

There are a few counts of this clonotype. The chain recombines TRBV28 with TRBJ1-6; D is unclear. Germline assignment: CDR1 MDHEN and CDR2 SYDVKM. The CDR3 contains 15 residues. Trimming left V 8 bases short and J 0 bases short, with 11 bases between. DNA of the CDR3: TGTGCCAGCGGATTCCAGAGCTCCTATAATTCACCCCTCCACTTT. The encoded protein is CASGFQSSYNSPLHF.